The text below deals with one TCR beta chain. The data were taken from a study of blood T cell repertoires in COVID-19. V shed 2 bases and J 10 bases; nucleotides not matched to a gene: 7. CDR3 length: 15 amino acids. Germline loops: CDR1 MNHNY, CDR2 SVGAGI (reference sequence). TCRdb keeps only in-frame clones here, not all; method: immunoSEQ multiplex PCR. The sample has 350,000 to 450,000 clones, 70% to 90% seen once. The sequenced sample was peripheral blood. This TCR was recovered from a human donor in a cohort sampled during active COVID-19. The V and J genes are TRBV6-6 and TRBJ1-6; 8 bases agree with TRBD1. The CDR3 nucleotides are TGTGCCAGCAGTTACAGAGACAGGGGAGGCTCACCCCTCCACTTT. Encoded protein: CASSYRDRGGSPLHF.